Listed here is a single T cell receptor (beta chain). TCRdb re-analysed the RT-PCR reads in MiXCR, keeping a single row per CDR3 protein. This sample yields about 680,000 distinct CDR3 sequences, of which more than 13% are seen a single time; 3.6% belongs to the top ten. The receptor's source is a female donor in good health, serving as a healthy control. Sequencing used memory CD4+ T cells from blood.

The CDR3 DNA follows: TGTGCCATCAGTGAATCGGGACAGGGGGCCTCCGAGCAGTACTTC. Translation: CAISESGQGASEQYF. The chain is built from TRBV10-3 and TRBJ2-7; the match to TRBD1 covers 12 bases. This CDR3 comprises 15 residues. Germline V gene lookup returns CDR1 ENHRY and CDR2 SYGVKD. V was clipped by 3 bases and J by 6 bases; unmatched bases: 6.